This TCR beta chain was sequenced during a study of T-cell memory formation after mild COVID-19 (dated by TCRdb to 2020 to 2023). Context from the whole study: TCR sequence clusters from the two donors were found to be largely donor specific. Longitudinal TCRalpha and TCRbeta repertoire sequencing tracked T-cell clones expanding and contracting after mild COVID-19 in a couple of donors. The cohort comprised two young, previously healthy adult volunteers, one female and one male.

Sequenced on an Illumina NovaSeq 6000. Using 5'RACE with constant-segment primers, TCRalpha and TCRbeta cDNA libraries were constructed, with sample barcodes and unique molecular identifiers added in the process. Trizol reagent was used to extract RNA from every sample. Amplification of the libraries took two PCR steps, and the second step added a second sample barcode plus Illumina TruSeq adapters. The libraries were sequenced on an Illumina NovaSeq using 2 x 150 bp paired-end reads. Per the original workflow: With migec v1.2.7, reads were demultiplexed and then collapsed into UMI-guided consensus sequences. With mixcr v2.1.11, UMI consensuses were aligned to TRA and TRB V and J templates and assembled into clonotypes. Expanded or contracted clonotypes were those called significant by both edgeR and NoisET, with noise models trained on biological replicates. For edgeR calls, the cutoffs were a false discovery rate-adjusted p below 0.01 and a log2 fold-change threshold of 1. As an exploratory analysis of dynamics, max-normalized trajectories of the 1000 most abundant clonotypes were examined with PCA combined with hierarchical clustering. Each responding clone was given a CD4 or CD8 phenotype based on the CD4+ and CD8+ repertoires, which had been sequenced separately. In TCRdb, the public reads were trimmed at Q25 with fastp and aligned with MiXCR, with productive beta chains retained. Entries are consolidated by CDR3 protein sequence, retaining the most common genes and DNA. TCRdb's processing, not the authors', yielded these V and J calls. The sample table lists 250,000 to 350,000 distinct CDR3 sequences, around 15% of them with a count of one. Roughly 24% of the sample lies in the top ten.

Ficoll-Paque density gradient centrifugation was the method used to isolate PBMCs. CDR1 and CDR2 are read off the germline V gene as SGHVS and FQNEAQ. Unmatched junction bases come to 9, with V trimmed by 5 bases and J by 0 bases. The CDR3 runs 17 amino acids, cysteine and phenylalanine included. The read is trimmed to its CDR3 DNA, 51 bases read in frame from base 1. Results the study describes overall, beyond this receptor: The study covered only a couple of mild cases, and larger cohorts including severe cases with pre-infection samples were considered necessary. Contracting CD4+ clones were located mainly in the CM and EM memory subsets, whereas CD8+ clones were found to be enriched in EMRA. Whether the second-wave clones peaking on day 37 were SARS-CoV-2 specific was not confirmed. Clones contracting from day 15 to 85 had balanced CD4/CD8 phenotypes, while a second wave expanding from day 15 to 37 was biased towards CD4+. The detection of some responding clones in pre-infection memory suggests that pre-existing cross-reactive memory T cells joined the SARS-CoV-2 response.

This clonotype has just a few counts. Its antigen target is currently unknown. No base quality values were provided; no much bigger clone lies one nucleotide off. The clonotype originates from a man between 18 and 35 years old who had mild COVID-19 (a few samples of this study predate the infection). The sample titles of this study are shuffled in the database, so cell type and time point are left out; the donor was told from shared clones. Sequencing was carried out using PBMCs or a T cell subset sorted from them (not recorded which). The chain uses TRBV7-8 and TRBJ2-1; 8 central bases correspond to TRBD2. The bases read TGTGCCAGCAGCCGAAGCCGGGGGGGAAGCTCCTACAATGAGCAGTTCTTC. This gives the protein CASSRSRGGSSYNEQFF.